Listed here is a single T cell receptor beta chain. The specificity of this receptor is unknown. At one of its ends the junction is not consistent with the germline gene, which may arise from a read error. The data were obtained in a study of T cell repertoires in cytomegalovirus infection (dated by TCRdb to about 2019). Looking at the study overall: The HLA type of each donor mattered for the analysis, because public TCR beta signatures pointed to carriage of CMV infection along with the matching HLA type.

The listed sequencing device is Illumina HiSeq 1500. TCRdb ran its own pipeline on the public reads, namely fastp trimming at Q25 and MiXCR clone calling, and kept in-frame beta chains. Here each entry gathers all rows of one CDR3 protein and keeps the most common genes and DNA. Recorded for this sample are hundreds of thousands of distinct CDR3 sequences; approximately 24% of them occurred a single time. Clones ranked in the top ten supply around 8% of the sample. Study-level results and caveats: In both this cohort and an independent roughly 350-donor cohort, the cumulative frequency of public TCR beta family members distinguished carriers of CMV infection plus the relevant HLA type. The ex vivo response was dominated by HLA-C-restricted CMV-specific TCR beta clonotypes, which also provided the single most frequent clonotype in two of eight donors.

The CDR3 numbers 14 residues from cysteine through phenylalanine. Only the CDR3 part of the read is kept: 42 bases, read in frame from the first base. The germline V gene sets CDR1 to MNHNS and CDR2 to SASEGT. The chain is assembled from TRBV6-1 and TRBJ2-7; TRBD1 could be the D gene, as 6 bases match. Sample: CD8+ T cells from PBMCs. The receptor was isolated from a human donor in good health (CMV status not recorded). Some clones in this sample may be carry-over from other donors' samples. The sequence in DNA is TGTGCCAGCAGTAAGCTGGACAGTTCCTACGACCAGTACTTC. Translated, it reads CASSKLDSSYDQYF.